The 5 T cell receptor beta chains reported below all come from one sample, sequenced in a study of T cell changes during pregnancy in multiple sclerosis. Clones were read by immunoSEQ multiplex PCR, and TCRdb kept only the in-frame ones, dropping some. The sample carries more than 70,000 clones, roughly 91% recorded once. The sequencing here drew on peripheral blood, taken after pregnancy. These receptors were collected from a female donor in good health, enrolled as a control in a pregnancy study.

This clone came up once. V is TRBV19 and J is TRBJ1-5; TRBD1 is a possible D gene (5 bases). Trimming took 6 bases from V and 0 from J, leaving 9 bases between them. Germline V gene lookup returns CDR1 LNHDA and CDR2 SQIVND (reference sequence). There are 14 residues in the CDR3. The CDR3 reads CASRQEYSNQPQHF. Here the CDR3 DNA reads TGTGCCAGTAGACAGGAGTATAGCAATCAGCCCCAGCATTTT.

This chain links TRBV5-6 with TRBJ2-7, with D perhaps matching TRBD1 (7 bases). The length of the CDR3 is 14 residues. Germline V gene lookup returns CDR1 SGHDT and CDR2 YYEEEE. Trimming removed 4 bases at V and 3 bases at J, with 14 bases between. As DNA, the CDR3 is TGTGCCAGCAGCCCCGCAGGGGGGTACTACGAGCAGTACTTC. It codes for CASSPAGGYYEQYF.

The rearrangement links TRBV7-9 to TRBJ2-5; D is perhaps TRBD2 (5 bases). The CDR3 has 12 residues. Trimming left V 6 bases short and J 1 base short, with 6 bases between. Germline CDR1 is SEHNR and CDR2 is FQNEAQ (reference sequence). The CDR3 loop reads CASSLAQETQYF. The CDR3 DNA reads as TGTGCCAGCAGTCTAGCCCAAGAGACCCAGTACTTC.

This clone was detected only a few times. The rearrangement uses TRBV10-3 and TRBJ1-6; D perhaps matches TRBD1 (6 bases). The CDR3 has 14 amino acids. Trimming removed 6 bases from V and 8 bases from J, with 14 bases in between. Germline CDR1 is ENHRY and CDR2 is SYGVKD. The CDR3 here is CAISRGQKDSPLHF. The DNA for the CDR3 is TGTGCCATCAGCCGGGGACAAAAGGATTCACCCCTCCACTTT.

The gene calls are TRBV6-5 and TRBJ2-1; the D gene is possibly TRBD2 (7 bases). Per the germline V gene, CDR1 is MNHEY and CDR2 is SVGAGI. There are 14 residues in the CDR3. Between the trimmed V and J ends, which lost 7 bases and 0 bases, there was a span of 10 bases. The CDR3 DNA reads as TGTGCCAGCACCCGGGGGGCCTCCTACAATGAGCAGTTCTTC. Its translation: CASTRGASYNEQFF.